One T cell receptor (beta chain) is described in this entry. Assay used: immunoSEQ multiplex PCR; TCRdb lists only in-frame clones, some missing. The sample has about 2,100,000 clones, roughly 91% seen once; the top ten hold around 1.7%. The data are from a study of shared clonotypes between healthy human individuals. Across the whole study: The study enrolled a couple of women and three men aged 18 to 49.

Germline trimming cut 5 bases from V and 3 bases from J; bases unmatched to any gene: 9. The germline V gene has CDR1 SGHVS and CDR2 FQNEAQ. This CDR3 comprises 17 residues. Naive CD8 cells lacked CD45RO, underwent positive selection for CCR7 and left out terminally differentiated effector memory CD45RA+ cells. The sequence came from a man in his late teens or twenties in good health. Some clones in this sample may be carry-over from other donors' samples. Source material: naive CD8+ T cells from PBMCs. The rearrangement links TRBV7-8 to TRBJ2-6, with 8 bases that match TRBD1. CDR3 sequence reads: CASSPRQGTSGANVLTF. Written as DNA, the CDR3 is TGTGCCAGCAGCCCAAGACAGGGGACAAGTGGGGCCAACGTCCTGACTTTC.